Here is one TCR beta chain with its context. This entry is derived from a study of blood T cells in healthy people across ages. Alongside a J-beta primer mix, a sample-barcoded 5' primer served in a second PCR lasting roughly 7 to 12 cycles. One entry per CDR3 protein, called by TCRdb with MiXCR from the 5' RACE reads. The sample lists 850,000 to 1,100,000 distinct CDR3 sequences, roughly two fifths occurring once. CDR1 MGHDK and CDR2 SYGVNS come from the germline V gene. The CDR3 covers 14 residues. The V and J ends lost 3 bases and 4 bases respectively, with 12 bases between them. J is TRBJ1-1 and V is TRBV25-1, with no clear D. Specimen: blood. This clonotype was sampled from a man between 18 and 29 years old in good health. The CDR3 region is CASSDSGMGTEAFF. CDR3 in DNA: TGTGCCAGCAGTGATTCGGGGATGGGCACTGAAGCTTTCTTT.